This passage covers 7 T cell receptor beta chains from one sample sequenced in a study of cytomegalovirus exposure and HLA in healthy donors. Primers included in the PCR were 60 Vbeta and 13 Jbeta primers. Sequenced by immunoSEQ multiplex PCR; TCRdb stores in-frame clones only, minus some. The sample includes 65,000 to 80,000 clones, roughly 72% of them seen just once. The sequencing input was PBMCs. The receptors here all came from a man aged 35-49 years in good health and CMV-seropositive.

This sequence joins TRBV4-1 and TRBJ2-7; D possibly corresponds to TRBD2 (7 bases). The CDR3 sequence is 16 residues long. Per the germline V gene, CDR1 is MGHRA and CDR2 is YSYEKL. Trimming cost V 0 bases and J 5 bases, with 17 bases left between them. The CDR3 region is CASSQEGRGESNEQYF. CDR3 bases: TGCGCCAGCAGCCAAGAGGGGAGGGGGGAAAGCAACGAGCAGTACTTC.

This clone was counted between two and nine times. The J gene is TRBJ2-6, the V gene TRBV29-1; 8 nucleotides line up with TRBD2. Looked up from germline, CDR1 is SQVTM and CDR2 is ANQGSEA. CDR3 length: 17 amino acids. Trimming at V came to 5 bases and at J to 4 bases, leaving 13 bases not matched to a gene. CDR3 nucleotides: TGCAGCGTTAGCAGCGGGAGTGGGGGATTGGGGGCCAACGTCCTGACTTTC. Amino acid sequence: CSVSSGSGGLGANVLTF.

Here the CDR3 reads CATSTMNRDRNQPQHF. Here the CDR3 DNA reads TGTGCCACCAGCACTATGAACCGGGACAGAAATCAGCCCCAGCATTTT. The J gene is TRBJ1-5, the V gene TRBV15, with TRBD1 matching over 7 bases. The CDR3 has 16 residues. The germline gives CDR1 LNHNV, CDR2 YYDKDF (reference sequence). V shed 4 bases, J shed 4 bases, and the junction held 10 bases outside the gene matches.

V is TRBV23-1 and J is TRBJ1-1; TRBD1 matches at 9 bases. TRBV23-1 is treated as an ORF (open reading frame) with a function not yet certain. The V and J ends lost 11 bases and 2 bases, in that order; junction bases with no gene match: 6. There are 13 residues in the CDR3. CDR3 region: CAGTGYRNTEAFF. The CDR3 DNA follows: TGCGCCGGGACAGGGTATAGAAACACTGAAGCTTTCTTT.

The J gene is TRBJ2-1, the V gene TRBV18; 9 bases match TRBD1. This CDR3 has 16 amino acids. Germline CDR1 and CDR2: KGHSH and LQKENI. With V trimmed by 3 bases and J by 1 base, 4 bases remained unmatched. Here the CDR3 reads CASSPIQGASYNEQFF. The CDR3 nucleotides read TGTGCCAGCTCACCTATACAGGGGGCGTCCTACAATGAGCAGTTCTTC.

This chain links TRBV10-3 with TRBJ1-3, with TRBD1 matching 8 bases. The length of the CDR3 is 13 residues. The trim removed 9 bases at V and 2 bases at J, leaving 3 bases unmatched. The V gene's germline CDR1 is ENHRY and CDR2 SYGVKD. The chain's CDR3 is CAIWTGTGNTIYF. The CDR3 coding sequence is TGTGCCATTTGGACAGGGACTGGAAACACCATATATTTT.

The chain carries TRBV7-3 and TRBJ2-1, with 7 bases identical to TRBD1. CDR3 length equals 15 residues. The V gene end was trimmed by 5 bases and the J gene end by 6 bases; junction bases not matched to a gene: 10. Germline loops: CDR1 SGHTA, CDR2 FQGTGA. DNA for the CDR3: TGTGCCAGCAGCCCAGGGGGATTTTCCGCCAATGAGCAGTTCTTC. Translating gives CASSPGGFSANEQFF. Drawing the rest from reference TRBV7-3 and TRBJ2-1, the complete variable domain is GAGVSQTPSNKVTEKGKYVELRCDPISGHTALYWYRQSLGQGPEFLIYFQGTGAADDSGLPNDRFFAVRPEGSVSTLKIQRTERGDSAVYLCASSPGGFSANEQFFGPGTRLTVL.